These 21 T cell receptor beta chains share one sample of origin, sequenced in a study of blood T cell repertoires in COVID-19. The protocol was immunoSEQ multiplex PCR, while the TCRdb copy is restricted to in-frame clones and leaves out a portion. The sample holds more than 300,000 clones, 85% to 90% seen once. The sequencing sample was made of peripheral blood. These receptors were collected from a woman between 40 and 50 years old with COVID-19, enrolled during active disease.

The chain has TRBV27 and TRBJ1-5, with a tentative D call TRBD1 (5 bases). The ends were cut back, 0 bases at V and 11 bases at J, with 17 bases in the middle. There are 15 residues in the CDR3. The germline V gene has CDR1 MNHEY and CDR2 SMNVEV (reference sequence). The CDR3, as DNA: TGTGCCAGCAGTTTATCAGGGCTGCCTCCAGGGACCCAGCATTTT. As protein: CASSLSGLPPGTQHF.

The V gene is TRBV5-4, the J gene TRBJ2-3; 10 bases are a match to TRBD2. From germline, CDR1 is SGHNT and CDR2 YYREEE (reference sequence). Germline trimming cut 4 bases from V and 5 bases from J; bases unmatched to any gene: 10. The CDR3 is 16 amino acids. CDR3: CASSGFSSGRGDTQYF. The CDR3 bases are TGTGCCAGCAGCGGATTCTCTAGCGGGAGAGGAGATACGCAGTATTTT.

This chain uses TRBV27 with TRBJ1-2; 11 bases line up with TRBD1. The germline V gene encodes CDR1 MNHEY and CDR2 SMNVEV (reference sequence). J was trimmed by 5 bases and V by 0 bases; bases with no gene match: 5. The CDR3 has 16 amino acids. The DNA for the CDR3 is TGTGCCAGCAGTTTATCCCGGGACAGGGGGAGGTATGGCTACACCTTC. Protein: CASSLSRDRGRYGYTF.

This clone appeared a single time. This chain links TRBV18 with TRBJ1-1; 7 bases line up with TRBD1. CDR3 size: 13 residues. V was clipped by 3 bases and J by 8 bases; unmatched bases: 6. Germline V gene lookup returns CDR1 KGHSH and CDR2 LQKENI. This CDR3 is CASSPRQGEEAFF. The DNA of the CDR3 is TGTGCCAGCTCACCCCGACAGGGCGAAGAAGCTTTCTTT. Drawing the rest from reference TRBV18 and TRBJ1-1, the complete variable domain is NAGVMQNPRHLVRRRGQEARLRCSPMKGHSHVYWYRQLPEEGLKFMVYLQKENIIDESGMPKERFSAEFPKEGPSILRIQQVVRGDSAAYFCASSPRQGEEAFFGQGTRLTVV.

The chain combines TRBV5-5 with TRBJ1-2; 10 nucleotides match TRBD1. The CDR3 covers 17 residues. With V trimmed by 3 bases and J by 3 bases, 11 bases remained unmatched. Germline V gives CDR1 SGHKS, CDR2 YYEKEE (reference sequence). The CDR3 DNA reads TGTGCCAGCAGCTCCCACGGGACAGGGGTATTTCACTATGGCTACACCTTC. Protein: CASSSHGTGVFHYGYTF.

This clone has only one observation. This chain connects TRBV6-6 to TRBJ1-1; D is possibly TRBD1 (6 bases). Germline values: CDR1 MNHNY, CDR2 SVGAGI (reference sequence). V was trimmed by 7 bases and J by 1 base, leaving 13 bases between them. This CDR3 has 14 residues. CDR3 residues: CASIKTGPNTEAFF. DNA for the CDR3: TGTGCCAGCATCAAGACAGGCCCGAACACTGAAGCTTTCTTT.

The chain uses TRBV5-6 and TRBJ1-6; D is perhaps TRBD1 (6 bases). Germline V CDR1 and CDR2: SGHDT, YYEEEE. CDR3 length: 15 amino acids. Trimming took 4 bases from V and 10 from J, leaving 18 bases between them. CDR3 nucleotides: TGTGCCAGCAGCCAGCCGTTACAGGGTTTCTCACCCCTCCACTTT. It encodes CASSQPLQGFSPLHF.

The chain joins TRBV7-2 to TRBJ2-7; the match to TRBD2 covers 11 bases. The germline V gene has CDR1 SGHTA and CDR2 FQGNSA. The CDR3 is made up of 17 amino acids. The V gene end was trimmed by 5 bases and the J gene end by 6 bases; junction bases not matched to a gene: 15. For the CDR3, the DNA is TGTGCCAGCAGCCCCCCGGGACTAGCGGCCCCAAACTCCGAGCAGTACTTC. Translated: CASSPPGLAAPNSEQYF.

The genes are TRBV28 and TRBJ1-2; 7 bases are a match to TRBD1. The V and J ends lost 2 bases and 1 base, in that order; junction bases with no gene match: 7. In germline, CDR1 is MDHEN, CDR2 SYDVKM. CDR3 size: 16 residues. The CDR3 DNA follows: TGTGCCAGCAGTTTAGTGACAGGGACATTTAACTATGGCTACACCTTC. Protein: CASSLVTGTFNYGYTF.

The chain combines TRBV5-1 with TRBJ1-4; D is ambiguous. This CDR3 is 16 amino acids long. CDR1 is SGHRS, CDR2 YFSETQ, per germline. With 1 base removed from V and 0 bases from J, the gap between germline ends came to 10 bases. For the CDR3, the DNA is TGCGCCAGCAGCTTGTCTACAGACGCAACTAATGAAAAACTGTTTTTT. This codes for CASSLSTDATNEKLFF.

This clone was seen just once. This chain connects TRBV3-1 (or the pseudogene TRBV3-2) to TRBJ2-1; 12 nucleotides agree with TRBD2. Germline assignment: CDR1 LGHDT and CDR2 YNNKEL (reference sequence). The CDR3 is made up of 17 amino acids. The trim removed 0 bases at V and 9 bases at J, leaving 9 bases unmatched. The CDR3 sequence is CASSQDLASGRAGEQFF. The CDR3 DNA is TGTGCCAGCAGCCAAGATTTGGCTAGCGGGAGGGCCGGTGAGCAGTTCTTC.

V is TRBV5-1 and J is TRBJ1-1; no clear D gene. Germline CDR1 and CDR2: SGHRS and YFSETQ. CDR3 length: 12 amino acids. V gave up 0 bases and J gave up 8 bases, with 8 bases separating them. The CDR3 is CASSLDGGEAFF. CDR3 DNA sequence: TGCGCCAGCAGCTTGGACGGAGGAGAAGCTTTCTTT.

This clone showed up just a few times. The chain employs TRBV19 and TRBJ1-4; no firm D call. Trimming cost V 5 bases and J 2 bases, with 12 bases left between them. CDR3 length equals 15 residues. Per the germline V gene, CDR1 is LNHDA and CDR2 is SQIVND (reference sequence). CDR3 sequence (DNA): TGTGCCAGTAGTGTCGTTCGAGTCACTAATGAAAAACTGTTTTTT. It translates to CASSVVRVTNEKLFF.

The genes are TRBV6-6 and TRBJ2-7; the match to TRBD2 covers 8 bases. The CDR3 runs 15 residues. The V gene's germline CDR1 is MNHNY and CDR2 SVGAGI (reference sequence). J was trimmed by 3 bases and V by 4 bases; bases with no gene match: 8. CDR3 sequence (DNA): TGTGCCAGCAGTTTAGGGGGACTAGAGATCTACGAGCAGTACTTC. Its protein is CASSLGGLEIYEQYF.

V gene TRBV6-5 combines with J gene TRBJ2-7; D remains ambiguous. The V end lost 6 bases, the J end lost 1 base, and 13 bases lay between the germline ends. CDR1 and CDR2 from the germline V gene are MNHEY and SVGAGI. The CDR3 spans 14 residues. CDR3 loop: CASRTLTESYEQYF. The CDR3 nucleotides are TGTGCCAGCAGGACGCTGACTGAGTCCTACGAGCAGTACTTC.

The rearrangement joins TRBV14 to TRBJ2-5, with D perhaps TRBD2 (5 bases). The CDR3 is 15 amino acids. The V gene lost 4 bases and the J gene lost 5 bases, with 17 bases spanning the gap. Germline loops: CDR1 SGHDN, CDR2 FVKESK. The CDR3 sequence is CASSPGYLRGETQYF. The DNA for the CDR3 is TGTGCCAGCAGCCCTGGCTATCTTAGAGGGGAGACCCAGTACTTC.

This clone was picked up a small number of times. The chain joins TRBV9 to TRBJ1-1, with TRBD1 matching 7 bases. Germline CDR1 reads SGDLS; CDR2 reads YYNGEE. The CDR3 consists of 16 residues. The junction had 7 bases not matched to a gene; V was cut back by 0 bases and J by 2 bases. CDR3 sequence reads: CASSVEGAGGNTEAFF. As DNA, the CDR3 is TGTGCCAGCAGCGTAGAGGGGGCCGGGGGAAACACTGAAGCTTTCTTT.

The table lists this clone with a count of one. This chain uses TRBV7-9 with TRBJ2-7, with 7 bases that match TRBD1. The CDR3 totals 15 residues. Germline loops: CDR1 SEHNR, CDR2 FQNEAQ (reference sequence). Trimming cost V 0 bases and J 1 base; bases outside gene matches: 3. The chain's CDR3 is CASSLAAGGSYEQYF. CDR3 nucleotides: TGTGCCAGCAGCTTAGCGGCAGGGGGATCCTACGAGCAGTACTTC.

This sequence joins TRBV19 and TRBJ2-5, with TRBD1 matching 11 bases. The CDR3 has 16 residues. Germline CDR1 reads LNHDA; CDR2 reads SQIVND (reference sequence). V lost 5 bases and J lost 0; bases outside the gene matches: 5. CDR3 coding DNA: TGTGCCAGTAGTGTTCGGACAGGGGGCTACCAAGAGACCCAGTACTTC. Its translation is CASSVRTGGYQETQYF.

The chain is built from TRBV5-1 and TRBJ2-1, with D uncertain. The CDR3 spans 14 residues. V lost 4 bases and J lost 7, with 15 bases in between. Germline-derived CDR1 and CDR2 are SGHRS and YFSETQ. The CDR3 DNA is TGCGCCAGCAGCCATGGCTGGCAGACAAATGAGCAGTTCTTC. Its protein is CASSHGWQTNEQFF.

The chain recombines TRBV5-1 with TRBJ2-3; TRBD1 aligns across 9 bases. From germline, CDR1 is SGHRS and CDR2 YFSETQ. The length of the CDR3 is 15 residues. The J segment lost 5 bases and the V segment lost 0 bases, leaving 4 bases of the junction unmatched. In DNA form, the CDR3 reads TGCGCCAGCAGCTTGGCCTCGACAGGGGGAGATACGCAGTATTTT. Amino acid sequence: CASSLASTGGDTQYF.